This TCR beta chain was documented in a study of shared clonotypes between healthy human individuals. Study results and limitations: Sequencing of the sorted subsets was shown by rarefaction to be incomplete despite large depth.

There were only Caucasian adults among the donors, and all lived in Nashville, Tennessee. Turning to this clone: What it binds is unknown.

The assay was immunoSEQ multiplex PCR, and TCRdb's table has in-frame clones only and misses some. The table includes 2 million to 3 million clones, 93% detected once. The CDR3 is 16 amino acids. From germline, CDR1 is SGHTA and CDR2 FQGNSA. Deletions cut 2 bases from V and 2 bases from J, with 15 bases between. This clonotype was obtained from a man younger than 35 in good health. Some clones in this sample may be carry-over from other donors' samples. Input material: naive CD4+ T cells from PBMCs. The subset denotes: CD45RA+ positively selected. The genes are TRBV7-2 and TRBJ1-1, with TRBD1 as a possible D gene (5 bases). The CDR3 coding sequence is TGTGCCAGCAGCTTATTTTCCCCAGGGCTTAACACTGAAGCTTTCTTT. Its protein is CASSLFSPGLNTEAFF.